The clone carrying this TCR beta chain came up once. With a J-beta primer mix and a sample-barcoded 5' primer, a second PCR ran roughly 6 to 11 cycles. TCRdb recomputed calls from the 5' RACE reads with MiXCR, one row per CDR3 protein. The sample lists roughly 830,000 distinct CDR3 sequences, around two thirds occurring once. These data originate in a study of blood T cells in healthy people across ages. Germline V lookup: CDR1 MNHEY, CDR2 SVGEGT. The CDR3 consists of 15 residues. Trimming left V 2 bases short and J 8 bases short, with 16 bases between. This chain uses TRBV6-2 or TRBV6-3 with TRBJ2-1; D is uncertain. The source is a man aged 25 to 45 in good health. The sequencing input was blood. CDR3 sequence: CASSYEPRDADEQFF. The CDR3 DNA reads TGTGCCAGCAGTTACGAACCACGAGATGCCGATGAGCAGTTCTTC.